The 27 T cell receptor beta chains reported below all come from one sample, sequenced in a study of T cell responses to AZD1222 COVID-19 vaccine. The method was immunoSEQ multiplex PCR; TCRdb's version includes in-frame clones alone and lacks a portion of them. The data hold approximately 99,000 clones, with roughly 87% observed a single time. The source was peripheral blood, collected on day 0 of MenACWY control vaccination. These receptors came from an adult in good health.

V usage is TRBV2 and J usage is TRBJ1-1, with a possible D match to TRBD1 (6 bases). This CDR3 is 19 amino acids long. Germline V gene sequence: CDR1 SNHLY, CDR2 FYNNEI. V shed 8 bases and J shed 1 base, with 29 bases lying between them. DNA of the CDR3: TGTGCCAGCTCTACGGGCAGGGGTGGGGAGTTTCGTAGGAACACTGAAGCTTTCTTT. This gives the protein CASSTGRGGEFRRNTEAFF.

The chain employs TRBV11-2 and TRBJ1-1; D is possibly TRBD1 (5 bases). Germline-derived CDR1 and CDR2 are SGHAT and FQNNGV. The CDR3 is 12 residues long. Trimming removed 8 bases at V and 6 bases at J, with 13 bases between. The CDR3: CASGRQSSEAFF. The CDR3 DNA follows: TGTGCCAGCGGACGACAGAGTTCTGAAGCTTTCTTT.

The V and J genes are TRBV19 and TRBJ2-2; 14 positions agree with TRBD2. Germline V lookup: CDR1 LNHDA, CDR2 SQIVND (reference sequence). V shed 5 bases and J 7 bases; nucleotides not matched to a gene: 9. This CDR3 region has 17 residues. CDR3 residues: CASSSGLAGGRGGELFF. The CDR3 nucleotides are TGTGCCAGTAGTTCTGGACTAGCGGGGGGCCGTGGCGGGGAGCTGTTTTTT.

The chain uses TRBV5-6 and TRBJ1-4; D is uncertain. V was clipped by 6 bases and J by 7 bases, with 13 bases between them. Germline V gene sequence: CDR1 SGHDT, CDR2 YYEEEE. The CDR3 has 13 amino acids. The chain's CDR3 is CASTRPKGEKLFF. CDR3 DNA: TGTGCCAGCACCCGCCCCAAGGGTGAAAAACTGTTTTTT. The full variable domain, with the rest looked up from reference TRBV5-6 and TRBJ1-4, is DAGVTQSPTHLIKTRGQQVTLRCSPKSGHDTVSWYQQALGQGPQFIFQYYEEEERQRGNFPDRFSGHQFPNYSSELNVNALLLGDSALYLCASTRPKGEKLFFGSGTQLSVL.

This rearrangement joins TRBV27 to TRBJ2-7; maybe TRBD2 (8 bases). Trimming stripped 5 bases from V and 2 bases from J, with 22 bases between. Germline-derived CDR1 and CDR2 are MNHEY and SMNVEV (reference sequence). The CDR3 length is 17 residues. This chain's CDR3 is CASSRARGRGATYEQYF. CDR3 sequence (DNA): TGTGCCAGCAGTCGGGCTAGGGGGCGGGGGGCCACCTACGAGCAGTACTTC.

The chain joins TRBV28 to TRBJ2-7, with D possibly matching TRBD2 (6 bases). The CDR3 is 12 amino acids. CDR1 is MDHEN, CDR2 SYDVKM, per germline. V gave up 6 bases and J gave up 1 base, with 7 bases separating them. CDR3: CASRTSSYEQYF. The CDR3 DNA follows: TGTGCCAGCAGGACTAGTTCCTACGAGCAGTACTTC.

This chain uses TRBV5-6 with TRBJ2-6; D ambiguous. Trimming took 0 bases from V and 0 from J, leaving 4 bases between them. CDR1 and CDR2 from the germline V gene are SGHDT and YYEEEE. This CDR3 spans 15 amino acids. The CDR3: CASSLGVSGANVLTF. The CDR3 nucleotides read TGTGCCAGCAGCTTGGGAGTCTCTGGGGCCAACGTCCTGACTTTC. Drawing the rest from reference TRBV5-6 and TRBJ2-6, the complete variable domain is DAGVTQSPTHLIKTRGQQVTLRCSPKSGHDTVSWYQQALGQGPQFIFQYYEEEERQRGNFPDRFSGHQFPNYSSELNVNALLLGDSALYLCASSLGVSGANVLTFGAGSRLTVL.

The chain carries TRBV29-1 and TRBJ2-1, with TRBD2 matching over 11 bases. The CDR3 totals 14 residues. The V and J ends lost 7 bases and 10 bases, in that order; junction bases with no gene match: 12. Germline CDR1 SQVTM, CDR2 ANQGSEA. CDR3 loop: CSGNLAGGSGEQFF. The CDR3 nucleotides read TGCAGCGGAAACCTAGCGGGGGGTTCTGGGGAGCAGTTCTTC.

This chain links TRBV7-5 with TRBJ2-7; no DNA check was done on the table's D call, TRBD2. TRBV7-5 is annotated as a pseudogene. This CDR3 is built from 14 residues. As DNA, the CDR3 is TGTGCCAGAAGCTTGGAGGGGACCACCTACGAGCAGTACTTC. It codes for CARSLEGTTYEQYF.

The J gene is TRBJ2-7, the V gene TRBV4-3, with D possibly matching TRBD1 (6 bases). Looked up from germline, CDR1 is LGHNA and CDR2 is YSLEER. Between the trimmed V and J ends, which lost 0 bases and 3 bases, there was a span of 12 bases. CDR3 length: 15 residues. CDR3 nucleotide sequence: TGCGCCAGCAGCCAAGATACCACAGGGATCTACGAGCAGTACTTC. It yields the protein CASSQDTTGIYEQYF.

This clone was detected once. This chain links TRBV6-1 with TRBJ1-2; TRBD1 aligns across 7 bases. Germline loops: CDR1 MNHNS, CDR2 SASEGT. V lost 0 bases, J lost 4 bases, and 5 bases stayed unmatched. The CDR3 extends over 15 amino acids. Here the CDR3 DNA reads TGTGCCAGCAGTGAAGCATGGACAGGCTTCTATGGCTACACCTTC. Protein sequence: CASSEAWTGFYGYTF.

The V and J genes are TRBV19 and TRBJ1-4; D remains unclear. Germline assignment: CDR1 LNHDA and CDR2 SQIVND (reference sequence). The length of the CDR3 is 14 residues. The V and J ends lost 5 bases and 2 bases respectively, with 9 bases between them. CDR3 bases: TGTGCCAGTAGTTCTGAACAGACTAATGAAAAACTGTTTTTT. Its translation is CASSSEQTNEKLFF.

This chain connects TRBV5-1 to TRBJ1-4; D is unclear. The CDR3 runs 15 residues. Germline V gene lookup returns CDR1 SGHRS and CDR2 YFSETQ. The germline V and J ends were trimmed by 0 bases and 3 bases, with 9 bases remaining between them. Written as DNA, the CDR3 is TGCGCCAGCAGCTTGGGGGCAGGAGCTAATGAAAAACTGTTTTTT. This translates into CASSLGAGANEKLFF.

This chain joins TRBV4-1 and TRBJ2-1; D unresolved. The CDR3 spans 13 residues. Germline-derived CDR1 and CDR2 are MGHRA and YSYEKL. With 5 bases removed from V and 8 bases from J, the gap between germline ends came to 13 bases. The CDR3 nucleotides read TGCGCCAGCAGCAAGACTGAGCAGGATGAGCAGTTCTTC. This translates into CASSKTEQDEQFF.

The genes are TRBV30 and TRBJ1-3; D remains unclear. Germline assignment: CDR1 GTSNPN and CDR2 SVGIG (reference sequence). V gave up 0 bases and J gave up 4 bases, with 10 bases separating them. This CDR3 has 14 residues. The CDR3 loop reads CAWSVLSPGNTIYF. In DNA, the CDR3 is TGTGCCTGGAGTGTACTTAGTCCCGGAAACACCATATATTTT.

The chain has TRBV18 and TRBJ1-1; the D is unclear. The CDR3 runs to 14 residues. V lost 4 bases to trimming and J lost 1 base, with 10 bases between them. CDR1 KGHSH and CDR2 LQKENI come from the germline V gene. CDR3 DNA: TGTGCCAGCTCACTACTGCGGGGGAACACTGAAGCTTTCTTT. Its translation is CASSLLRGNTEAFF.

This clone was recorded a few times. The J gene is TRBJ1-6, the V gene TRBV4-1; D may be TRBD1 (5 bases). The CDR3 spans 16 residues. Germline CDR1 and CDR2: MGHRA and YSYEKL. V gave up 2 bases and J gave up 7 bases, with 15 bases separating them. The DNA of the CDR3 is TGCGCCAGCAGCCAAATGGCCGGGGCGGGGAATTCACCCCTCCACTTT. This sequence encodes CASSQMAGAGNSPLHF.

The V and J genes are TRBV7-3 and TRBJ2-1; D assignment may be TRBD1 or TRBD2 (5 bases each). The CDR3 is 15 residues long. The V end was cut by 5 bases, the J end by 0 bases, with 11 bases between. The germline V gene encodes CDR1 SGHTA and CDR2 FQGTGA. The CDR3 loop is CASSRGPSSYNEQFF. The CDR3 DNA reads TGTGCCAGCAGCCGGGGACCGAGCTCCTACAATGAGCAGTTCTTC.

The chain links TRBV19 to TRBJ2-5; 11 bases line up with TRBD1. Looked up from germline, CDR1 is LNHDA and CDR2 is SQIVND (reference sequence). CDR3 length equals 16 residues. With 1 base clipped from V and 7 bases from J, the junction kept 8 bases outside the gene matches. CDR3: CASSIGGQGALGTQYF. The CDR3 DNA is TGTGCCAGTAGTATAGGAGGACAGGGGGCGTTAGGGACCCAGTACTTC.

This sequence joins TRBV27 and TRBJ1-2; D might be TRBD1 (5 bases). The CDR3 totals 13 residues. Germline loops: CDR1 MNHEY, CDR2 SMNVEV (reference sequence). The V end was cut by 1 base, the J end by 6 bases, with 9 bases between. In nucleotides, the CDR3 is TGTGCCAGCAGTTTATGGGCGGGGGATGGCTACACCTTC. The encoded protein is CASSLWAGDGYTF.

This chain links TRBV19 with TRBJ2-5; tentatively, D is TRBD2 (5 bases). Trimming took 3 bases from V and 9 from J, leaving 20 bases between them. Germline-derived CDR1 and CDR2 are LNHDA and SQIVND (reference sequence). The CDR3 is 15 residues long. The CDR3 nucleotides are TGTGCCAGTAGTATCGATTTCTCCGGGAATAAGGCCCAGTACTTC. This codes for CASSIDFSGNKAQYF. Filled out from reference TRBV19 and TRBJ2-5, the complete variable domain reads DGGITQSPKYLFRKEGQNVTLSCEQNLNHDAMYWYRQDPGQGLRLIYYSQIVNDFQKGDIAEGYSVSREKKESFPLTVTSAQKNPTAFYLCASSIDFSGNKAQYFGPGTRLLVL.

The chain uses TRBV7-2 and TRBJ1-2, with 7 nucleotides matching TRBD1. V trimming: 1 base; J trimming: 7 bases; junction bases outside the gene matches: 6. CDR3 size: 14 residues. The V gene's germline CDR1 is SGHTA and CDR2 FQGNSA. CDR3 nucleotides: TGTGCCAGCAGCTTAGAGACAGGGCGGAGTGGCTACACCTTC. Translation gives CASSLETGRSGYTF.

In this sample, this clone turned up once. The CDR3 region is CASSPRDTEAFF. CDR3 bases: TGTGCCAGCAGTCCCAGGGACACTGAAGCTTTCTTT. V is TRBV12-3 or TRBV12-4 and J is TRBJ1-1; possible D gene TRBD1, 5 bases. Trimming cost V 5 bases and J 3 bases, with 7 bases left between them. The CDR3 contains 12 residues.

The V call is TRBV30, the J call TRBJ2-1; 11 positions match TRBD2. Germline values: CDR1 GTSNPN, CDR2 SVGIG (reference sequence). The CDR3 has 13 amino acids. The chain's CDR3 is CALAGGLYNEQFF. The DNA of the CDR3 is TGTGCTCTAGCGGGGGGTTTGTACAATGAGCAGTTCTTC. Full variable domain (rest looked up from reference TRBV30 and TRBJ2-1): SQTIHQWPATLVQPVGSPLSLECTVEGTSNPNLYWYRQAAGRGLQLLFYSVGIGQISSEVPQNLSASRPQDRQFILSSKKLLLSDSGFYLCALAGGLYNEQFFGPGTRLTVL.

The gene calls are TRBV24-1 and TRBJ2-2, with D tentatively TRBD1 (6 bases). There are 22 residues in the CDR3. The V and J ends lost 4 bases and 0 bases respectively, with 29 bases between them. From germline, CDR1 is KGHDR and CDR2 SFDVKD. In DNA, the CDR3 is TGTGCCACCAGTGAACCCCGTGGCGGCAGGGGACACGGAACGTCGAACACCGGGGAGCTGTTTTTT. Residues: CATSEPRGGRGHGTSNTGELFF.

The chain links TRBV18 to TRBJ2-5; D not certain. Per the germline V gene, CDR1 is KGHSH and CDR2 is LQKENI. The CDR3 length is 14 residues. Trimming took 2 bases from V and 2 from J, leaving 9 bases between them. The CDR3 loop is CASSPIPRQETQYF. The CDR3 coding sequence is TGTGCCAGCTCACCAATTCCGAGACAAGAGACCCAGTACTTC. The variable domain in full, completed from reference TRBV18 and TRBJ2-5, reads NAGVMQNPRHLVRRRGQEARLRCSPMKGHSHVYWYRQLPEEGLKFMVYLQKENIIDESGMPKERFSAEFPKEGPSILRIQQVVRGDSAAYFCASSPIPRQETQYFGPGTRLLVL.

The rearrangement uses TRBV6-5 and TRBJ2-7; D not certain. The CDR3 spans 14 residues. The germline V gene has CDR1 MNHEY and CDR2 SVGAGI. V lost 0 bases and J lost 6, with 12 bases in between. CDR3 coding DNA: TGTGCCAGCAGTTACTCCATCGGAATCAGCGAGCAGTACTTC. This translates into CASSYSIGISEQYF.